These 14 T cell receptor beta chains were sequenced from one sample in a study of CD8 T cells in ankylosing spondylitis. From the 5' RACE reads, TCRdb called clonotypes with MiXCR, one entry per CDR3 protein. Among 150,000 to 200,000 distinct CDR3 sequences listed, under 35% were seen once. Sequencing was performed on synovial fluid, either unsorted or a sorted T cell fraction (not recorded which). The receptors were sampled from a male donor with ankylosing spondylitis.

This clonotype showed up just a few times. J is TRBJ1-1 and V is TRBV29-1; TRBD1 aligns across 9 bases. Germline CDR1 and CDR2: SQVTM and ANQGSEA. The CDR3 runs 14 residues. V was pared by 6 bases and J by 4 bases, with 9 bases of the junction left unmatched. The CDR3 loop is CSVGGQGVGTEAFF. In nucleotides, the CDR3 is TGCAGCGTCGGGGGACAGGGTGTGGGCACTGAAGCTTTCTTT.

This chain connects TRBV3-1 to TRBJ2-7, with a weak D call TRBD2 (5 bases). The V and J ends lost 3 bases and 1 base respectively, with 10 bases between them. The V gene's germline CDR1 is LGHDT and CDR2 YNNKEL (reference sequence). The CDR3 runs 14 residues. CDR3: CASSHGGGSYEQYF. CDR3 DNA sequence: TGTGCCAGCAGCCACGGAGGAGGTTCCTACGAGCAGTACTTC.

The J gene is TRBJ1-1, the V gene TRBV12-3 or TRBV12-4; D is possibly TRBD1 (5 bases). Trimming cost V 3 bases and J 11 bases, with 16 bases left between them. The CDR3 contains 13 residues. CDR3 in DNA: TGTGCCAGCAGTTTTTTTGGCGGCAGGGACGCTTTCTTT. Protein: CASSFFGGRDAFF.

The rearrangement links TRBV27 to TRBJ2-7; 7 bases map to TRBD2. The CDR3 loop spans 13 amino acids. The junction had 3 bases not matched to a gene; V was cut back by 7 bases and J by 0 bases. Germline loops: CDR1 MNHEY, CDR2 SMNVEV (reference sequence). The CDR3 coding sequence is TGTGCCAGCAAGGGACTAACCTCCTACGAGCAGTACTTC. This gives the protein CASKGLTSYEQYF.

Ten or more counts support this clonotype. The CDR3: CASRTGTGNTEAFF. The CDR3 region has the DNA TGCGCCAGCAGGACCGGGACTGGGAACACTGAAGCTTTCTTT. The chain couples TRBV5-1 to TRBJ1-1; a possible D gene is TRBD1 (5 bases). CDR3 length equals 14 residues. CDR1 SGHRS and CDR2 YFSETQ come from the germline V gene. V dropped 5 bases and J dropped 1 base, with 12 bases sitting between them. Combining the CDR3 with reference TRBV5-1 and TRBJ1-1 gives the whole variable domain KAGVTQTPRYLIKTRGQQVTLSCSPISGHRSVSWYQQTPGQGLQFLFEYFSETQRNKGNFPGRFSGRQFSNSRSEMNVSTLELGDSALYLCASRTGTGNTEAFFGQGTRLTVV.

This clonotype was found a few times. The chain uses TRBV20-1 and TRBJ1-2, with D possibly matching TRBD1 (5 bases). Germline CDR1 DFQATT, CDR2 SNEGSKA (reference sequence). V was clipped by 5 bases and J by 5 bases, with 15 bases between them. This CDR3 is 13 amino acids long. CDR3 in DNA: TGCAGTGCTCCCGGGATGGCAGGGTATGGCTACACCTTC. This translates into CSAPGMAGYGYTF.

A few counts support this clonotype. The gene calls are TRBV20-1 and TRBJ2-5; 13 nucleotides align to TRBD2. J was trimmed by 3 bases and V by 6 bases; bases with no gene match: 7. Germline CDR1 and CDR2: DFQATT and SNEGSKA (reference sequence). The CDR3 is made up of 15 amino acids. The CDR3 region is CSAWTSGSLKETQYF. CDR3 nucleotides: TGCAGTGCCTGGACTAGCGGGAGTCTCAAAGAGACCCAGTACTTC.

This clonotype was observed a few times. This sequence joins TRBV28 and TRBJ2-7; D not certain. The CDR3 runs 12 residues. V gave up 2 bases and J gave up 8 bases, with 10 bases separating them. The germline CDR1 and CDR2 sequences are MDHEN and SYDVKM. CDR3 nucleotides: TGTGCCAGCAGTTTACTTTGGTTCAAGCAGTACTTC. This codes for CASSLLWFKQYF.

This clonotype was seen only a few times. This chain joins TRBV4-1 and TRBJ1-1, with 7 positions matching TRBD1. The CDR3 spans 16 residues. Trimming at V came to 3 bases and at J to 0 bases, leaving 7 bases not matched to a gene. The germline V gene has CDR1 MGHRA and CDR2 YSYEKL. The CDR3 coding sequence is TGCGCCAGCAGCCAGTCCCCGGGACAGATGAACACTGAAGCTTTCTTT. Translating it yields CASSQSPGQMNTEAFF.

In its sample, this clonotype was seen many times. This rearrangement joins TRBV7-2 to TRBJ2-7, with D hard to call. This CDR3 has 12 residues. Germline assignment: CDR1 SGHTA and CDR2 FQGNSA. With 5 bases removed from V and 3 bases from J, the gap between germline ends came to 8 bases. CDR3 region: CASSPSSYEQYF. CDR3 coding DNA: TGTGCCAGCAGCCCCTCTAGCTACGAGCAGTACTTC.

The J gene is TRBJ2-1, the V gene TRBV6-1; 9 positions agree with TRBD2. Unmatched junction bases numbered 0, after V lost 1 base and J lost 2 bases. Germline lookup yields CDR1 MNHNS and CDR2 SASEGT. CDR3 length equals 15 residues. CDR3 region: CASSEGTSAYNEQFF. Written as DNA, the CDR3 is TGTGCCAGCAGTGAAGGGACTAGCGCCTACAATGAGCAGTTCTTC.

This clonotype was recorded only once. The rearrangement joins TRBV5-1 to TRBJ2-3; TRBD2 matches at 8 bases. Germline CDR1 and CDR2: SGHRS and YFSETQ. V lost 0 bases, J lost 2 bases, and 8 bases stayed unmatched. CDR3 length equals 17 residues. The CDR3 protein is CASSLDFRGGATDTQYF. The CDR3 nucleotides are TGCGCCAGCAGCTTGGACTTTCGGGGGGGGGCCACAGATACGCAGTATTTT. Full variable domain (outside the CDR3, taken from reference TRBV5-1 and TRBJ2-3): KAGVTQTPRYLIKTRGQQVTLSCSPISGHRSVSWYQQTPGQGLQFLFEYFSETQRNKGNFPGRFSGRQFSNSRSEMNVSTLELGDSALYLCASSLDFRGGATDTQYFGPGTRLTVL.

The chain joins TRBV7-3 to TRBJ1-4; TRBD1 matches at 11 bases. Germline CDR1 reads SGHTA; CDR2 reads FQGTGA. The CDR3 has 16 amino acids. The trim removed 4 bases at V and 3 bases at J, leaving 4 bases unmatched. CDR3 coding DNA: TGTGCCAGCAGCTCGGACAGGGGGCATGCTAATGAAAAACTGTTTTTT. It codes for CASSSDRGHANEKLFF. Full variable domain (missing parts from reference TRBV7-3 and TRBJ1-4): GAGVSQTPSNKVTEKGKYVELRCDPISGHTALYWYRQSLGQGPEFLIYFQGTGAADDSGLPNDRFFAVRPEGSVSTLKIQRTERGDSAVYLCASSSDRGHANEKLFFGSGTQLSVL.

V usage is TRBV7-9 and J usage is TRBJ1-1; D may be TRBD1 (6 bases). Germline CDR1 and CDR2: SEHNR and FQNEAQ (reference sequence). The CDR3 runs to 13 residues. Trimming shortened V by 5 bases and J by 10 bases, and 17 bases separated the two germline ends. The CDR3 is CASSDTQGEGAFF. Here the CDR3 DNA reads TGTGCCAGCAGCGACACACAGGGTGAAGGAGCTTTCTTT. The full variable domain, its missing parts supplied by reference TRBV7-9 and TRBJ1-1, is DTGVSQNPRHKITKRGQNVTFRCDPISEHNRLYWYRQTLGQGPEFLTYFQNEAQLEKSRLLSDRFSAERPKGSFSTLEIQRTEQGDSAMYLCASSDTQGEGAFFGQGTRLTVV.